The sequence of this TCR beta chain was determined in a study of control samples from healthy donors and cancer patients. CDR3 length equals 15 residues. The germline V gene has CDR1 KGHSH and CDR2 LQKENI. In regard to this clone: At one of its ends the junction is not consistent with the germline gene, which may arise from a read error.

The protocol was immunoSEQ multiplex PCR, while the TCRdb copy is restricted to in-frame clones and leaves out a portion. This table has around 28,000 clones, roughly 93% appearing once. The receptor's source is a man aged 45 to 65 with lung cancer. The sample consisted of PBMCs. The gene calls are TRBV18 and TRBJ2-2; D is undetermined. CDR3 nucleotides: TGTGCCAGCCCACCACGAGAAACGAACACCGGGGAGCTGTTTTTT. This sequence encodes CASPPRETNTGELFF.